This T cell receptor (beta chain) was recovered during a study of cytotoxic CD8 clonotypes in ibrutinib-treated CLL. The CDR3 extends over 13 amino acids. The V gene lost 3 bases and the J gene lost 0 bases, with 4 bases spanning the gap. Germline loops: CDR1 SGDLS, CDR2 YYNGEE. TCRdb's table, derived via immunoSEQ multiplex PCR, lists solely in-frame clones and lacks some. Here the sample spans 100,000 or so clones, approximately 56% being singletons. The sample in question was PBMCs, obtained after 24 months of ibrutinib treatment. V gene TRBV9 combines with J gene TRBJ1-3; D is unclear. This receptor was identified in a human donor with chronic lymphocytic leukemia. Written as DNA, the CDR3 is TGTGCCAGCAGCGCGACCTCTGGAAACACCATATATTTT. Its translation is CASSATSGNTIYF.